This T cell receptor (beta chain) is drawn from a study of blood T cell repertoires in COVID-19. Produced via immunoSEQ multiplex PCR; TCRdb's table is partial and in-frame only. The profile covers some 300,000 clones, with roughly 90% appearing a single time and 2.5% to 3% taken by the ten largest. Participant age was about 18 to 89 years, and participants resided in roughly 25 US areas. The table lists this clone with a few counts. The specimen was PBMCs or T cells enriched from blood (not recorded which). This TCR came from a woman aged 50 to 60 who had been exposed to COVID-19.

DNA for the CDR3: TGTGCCAGCGGGAGGACTGCGCAGTATTTT. As protein: CASGRTAQYF. This chain links TRBV2 with TRBJ2-3; maybe TRBD2 (6 bases). The CDR3 contains 10 residues. Trimming left V 8 bases short and J 10 bases short, with 10 bases between. Germline CDR1 is SNHLY and CDR2 is FYNNEI.